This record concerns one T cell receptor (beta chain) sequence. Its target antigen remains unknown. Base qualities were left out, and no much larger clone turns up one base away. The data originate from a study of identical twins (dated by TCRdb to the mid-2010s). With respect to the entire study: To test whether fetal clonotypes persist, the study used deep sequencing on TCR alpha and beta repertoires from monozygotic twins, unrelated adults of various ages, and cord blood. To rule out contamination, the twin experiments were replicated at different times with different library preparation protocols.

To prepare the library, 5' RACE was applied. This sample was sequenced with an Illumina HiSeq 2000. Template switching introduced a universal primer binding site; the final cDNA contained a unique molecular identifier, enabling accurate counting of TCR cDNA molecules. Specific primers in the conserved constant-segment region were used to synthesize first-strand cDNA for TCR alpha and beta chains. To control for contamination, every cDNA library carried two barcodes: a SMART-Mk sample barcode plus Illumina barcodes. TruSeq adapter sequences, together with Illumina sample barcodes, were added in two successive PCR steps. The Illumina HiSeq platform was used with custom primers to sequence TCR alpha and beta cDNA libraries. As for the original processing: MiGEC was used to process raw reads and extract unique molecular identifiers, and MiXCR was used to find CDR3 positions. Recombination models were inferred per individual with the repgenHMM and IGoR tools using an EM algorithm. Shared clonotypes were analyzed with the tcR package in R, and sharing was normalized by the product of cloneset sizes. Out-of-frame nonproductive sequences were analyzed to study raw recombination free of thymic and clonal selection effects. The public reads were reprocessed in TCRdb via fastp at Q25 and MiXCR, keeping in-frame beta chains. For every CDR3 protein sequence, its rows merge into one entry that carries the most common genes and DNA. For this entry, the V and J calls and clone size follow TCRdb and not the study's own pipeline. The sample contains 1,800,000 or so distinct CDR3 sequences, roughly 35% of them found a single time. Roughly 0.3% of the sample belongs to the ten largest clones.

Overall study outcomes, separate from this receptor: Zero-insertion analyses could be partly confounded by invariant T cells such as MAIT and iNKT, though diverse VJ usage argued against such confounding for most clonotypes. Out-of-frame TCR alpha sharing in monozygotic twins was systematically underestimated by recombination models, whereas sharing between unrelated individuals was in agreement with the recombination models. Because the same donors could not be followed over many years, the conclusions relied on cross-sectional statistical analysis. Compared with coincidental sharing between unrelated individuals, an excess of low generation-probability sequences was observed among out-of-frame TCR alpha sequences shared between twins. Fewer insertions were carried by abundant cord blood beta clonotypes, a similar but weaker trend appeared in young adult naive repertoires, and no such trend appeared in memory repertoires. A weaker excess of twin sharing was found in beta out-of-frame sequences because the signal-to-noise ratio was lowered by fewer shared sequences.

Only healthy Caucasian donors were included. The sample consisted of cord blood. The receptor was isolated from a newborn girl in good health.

This receptor carries the CDR3 CAWSGFWRGYTF. The DNA sequence is as follows: TGTGCCTGGAGTGGGTTCTGGCGGGGCTACACCTTC. This chain is built from TRBV30 and TRBJ1-2, with the D gene not confidently named. According to the germline V gene (reference sequence), CDR1 reads GTSNPN and CDR2 reads SVGIG. The CDR3 has 12 amino acids, counting the end cysteine and phenylalanine. The read is trimmed to its CDR3 DNA, 36 bases read in frame from base 1. V loses 1 base of germline sequence and J loses 8 bases, and the interval between the two ends is 11 bases.